Below are 7 T cell receptor beta chains sequenced from a single sample in a study of T cells after posttransplantation cyclophosphamide. Sequencing was performed with immunoSEQ multiplex PCR; in TCRdb, only in-frame clones are kept and a portion is missing. Of 25,000 to 30,000 clones in the sample, about nine tenths were seen once. The sequencing input was PBMCs. The receptors stem from a man aged 50 or older.

The rearrangement links TRBV19 to TRBJ1-2; perhaps TRBD1 as D (6 bases). V lost 8 bases and J lost 8, with 18 bases in between. Germline CDR1 reads LNHDA; CDR2 reads SQIVND (reference sequence). CDR3 length equals 13 residues. DNA for the CDR3: TGTGCCAGTCCAATACGGGGGGCGGGGGGCTACACCTTC. Its protein is CASPIRGAGGYTF.

The CDR3 is CASSWDSAYEQYF. For the CDR3, the DNA is TGTGCCAGCAGTTGGGACAGCGCCTACGAGCAGTACTTC. V is TRBV11-2 and J is TRBJ2-7; 7 bases match TRBD1. CDR1 and CDR2 (germline): SGHAT, FQNNGV. Losses at the gene ends were 6 bases for V and 2 bases for J; bases not matched to a gene: 4. The CDR3 extends over 13 amino acids.

The V and J genes are TRBV19 and TRBJ2-7; D is possibly TRBD2 (5 bases). V lost 0 bases and J 2 bases, leaving 14 bases between the germline ends. Per the germline V gene, CDR1 is LNHDA and CDR2 is SQIVND (reference sequence). The CDR3 length is 16 residues. As DNA, the CDR3 is TGTGCCAGTAGTATAGATCTTGGAGGCGGACCCTACGAGCAGTACTTC. It specifies CASSIDLGGGPYEQYF. Supplemented by reference TRBV19 and TRBJ2-7, the full variable domain reads DGGITQSPKYLFRKEGQNVTLSCEQNLNHDAMYWYRQDPGQGLRLIYYSQIVNDFQKGDIAEGYSVSREKKESFPLTVTSAQKNPTAFYLCASSIDLGGGPYEQYFGPGTRLTVT.

The sample holds one count of this clone. This chain's CDR3 is CASSSSRYNQETQYF. The CDR3 bases are TGTGCCAGTAGTTCTTCTCGATACAACCAAGAGACCCAGTACTTC. V and J are TRBV19 and TRBJ2-5; unclear D gene. The germline V gene encodes CDR1 LNHDA and CDR2 SQIVND (reference sequence). V lost 5 bases to trimming and J lost 0 bases, with 13 bases between them. The CDR3 contains 15 residues.

The chain is built from TRBV28 and TRBJ2-1; a possible D gene is TRBD1 (6 bases). The germline gives CDR1 MDHEN, CDR2 SYDVKM. The CDR3 has 15 residues. V was trimmed by 10 bases and J by 0 bases, leaving 16 bases between them. CDR3 sequence: CAITFWDNSYNEQFF. DNA of the CDR3: TGTGCCATTACTTTCTGGGACAACTCCTACAATGAGCAGTTCTTC. Full variable domain (rest looked up from reference TRBV28 and TRBJ2-1): DVKVTQSSRYLVKRTGEKVFLECVQDMDHENMFWYRQDPGLGLRLIYFSYDVKMKEKGDIPEGYSVSREKKERFSLILESASTNQTSMYLCAITFWDNSYNEQFFGPGTRLTVL.

This chain links TRBV25-1 with TRBJ2-1; D perhaps matches TRBD1 (6 bases). Germline values: CDR1 MGHDK, CDR2 SYGVNS. The CDR3 loop spans 10 amino acids. Trimming left V 8 bases short and J 10 bases short, with 9 bases between. CDR3 sequence: CASGGLEQFF. DNA for the CDR3: TGTGCCAGCGGGGGCCTAGAGCAGTTCTTC.

This chain links TRBV2 with TRBJ2-7; 9 positions match TRBD2. Germline assignment: CDR1 SNHLY and CDR2 FYNNEI. The V gene end was trimmed by 3 bases and the J gene end by 4 bases; junction bases not matched to a gene: 4. The CDR3 extends over 14 amino acids. The CDR3 region has the DNA TGTGCCAGCAGTGAGGCGGGAGGGCGGTACGAGCAGTACTTC. Its translation is CASSEAGGRYEQYF.